This T cell receptor beta chain is from a study of blood T cell repertoires in COVID-19. Study details: There were acute and convalescent COVID-19 samples, and they came from the United States, Italy and Spain. Sources were T cells, B-cell-depleted T cells, or PBMCs; the material itself was cDNA or gDNA.

The CDR3 covers 15 residues. Germline assignment: CDR1 MNHEY and CDR2 SVGAGI. With V trimmed by 2 bases and J by 3 bases, 7 bases remained unmatched. Data came from immunoSEQ multiplex PCR; TCRdb stores just in-frame clones and leaves some out. The data contain 85,000 to 90,000 clones, around 85% of them singletons. V gene TRBV6-5 combines with J gene TRBJ2-7; 7 bases are a match to TRBD1. The receptor was derived from a woman of 80 years or more with active or convalescent COVID-19. The specimen was peripheral blood. The CDR3 DNA reads as TGTGCCAGCAGTTACACCTGGGGACAGAGCTACGAGCAGTACTTC. Its protein product is CASSYTWGQSYEQYF.